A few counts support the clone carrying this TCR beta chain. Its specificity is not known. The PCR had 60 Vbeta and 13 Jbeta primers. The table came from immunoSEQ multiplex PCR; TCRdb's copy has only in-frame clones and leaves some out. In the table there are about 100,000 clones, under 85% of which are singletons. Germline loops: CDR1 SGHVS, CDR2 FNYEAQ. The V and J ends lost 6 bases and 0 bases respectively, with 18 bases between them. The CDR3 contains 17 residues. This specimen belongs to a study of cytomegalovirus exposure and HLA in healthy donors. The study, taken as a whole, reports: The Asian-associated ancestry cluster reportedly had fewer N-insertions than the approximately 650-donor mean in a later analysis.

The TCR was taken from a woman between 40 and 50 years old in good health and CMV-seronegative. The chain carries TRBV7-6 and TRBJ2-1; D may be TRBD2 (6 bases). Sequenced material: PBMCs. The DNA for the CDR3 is TGTGCCAGCAGTTGGAGGGACGCACTAGCCTCCTACAATGAGCAGTTCTTC. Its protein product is CASSWRDALASYNEQFF.